Below, 4 T cell receptor beta chains from the same sample are listed, as sequenced in a study of cytomegalovirus exposure and HLA in healthy donors. Researchers ran the PCR with 60 Vbeta and 13 Jbeta primers. Produced via immunoSEQ multiplex PCR; TCRdb's table is partial and in-frame only. The sample contains around 150,000 clones, around 79% of which appear only once. Specimen: PBMCs. These receptors all stem from a middle-aged man in good health and CMV-seropositive.

Comment on this clone: An end of the junction differs from the germline gene, which may be a read error. The chain has TRBV7-7 and TRBJ2-1, with D maybe TRBD2 (6 bases). CDR1 SSHAT and CDR2 FNYEAQ come from the germline V gene (reference sequence). The CDR3 is 14 amino acids. The chain's CDR3 is CASSPSTSYNEQFF. Here the CDR3 DNA reads TGTGCTAGCAGCCCCTCGACTAGTTACAATGAGCAGTTCTTC.

The V gene is TRBV10-1, the J gene TRBJ2-2; D call uncertain. Germline V gene data show CDR1 as WNHNN and CDR2 as SYGVQD (reference sequence). The CDR3 consists of 12 residues. The ends were cut back, 6 bases at V and 6 bases at J, with 8 bases in the middle. This CDR3 is CASSPFAGELFF. Here the CDR3 DNA reads TGCGCCAGCAGCCCCTTTGCCGGGGAGCTGTTTTTT.

The rearrangement uses TRBV28 and TRBJ2-7; D possibly corresponds to TRBD2 (6 bases). In germline, CDR1 is MDHEN, CDR2 SYDVKM. V dropped 4 bases and J dropped 5 bases, with 15 bases sitting between them. The CDR3 runs 14 residues. The CDR3 sequence: CASSSGGVPHEQYF. In DNA, the CDR3 is TGTGCCAGCAGTTCGGGCGGGGTTCCTCACGAGCAGTACTTC.

V gene TRBV27 combines with J gene TRBJ2-1; D remains unclear. This CDR3 is 12 amino acids long. V dropped 5 bases and J dropped 7 bases, with 9 bases sitting between them. Germline V gene lookup returns CDR1 MNHEY and CDR2 SMNVEV (reference sequence). The CDR3 loop reads CASSPNENEQFF. In DNA, the CDR3 is TGTGCCAGCAGTCCTAATGAGAATGAGCAGTTCTTC.